This TCR beta chain was found in a study of T cell repertoires in cytomegalovirus infection. Study background: Signatures in public TCR beta sequences pointed to both CMV infection and matching HLA type.

As regards this clonotype: What it recognizes is unknown.

From germline, CDR1 is MNHNY and CDR2 SVGAGI (reference sequence). The V and J ends lost 7 bases and 8 bases respectively, with 20 bases between them. The CDR3 consists of 14 residues. Overall study findings and caveats: Public TCR beta family frequency separated CMV-and-HLA carriers, including in an independent cohort. CMV-specific HLA-C-restricted TCR beta clonotypes dominated the ex vivo response.

Each CDR3 protein is one row after TCRdb ran MiXCR on the reads. The data show approximately 630,000 distinct CDR3 sequences, 24% seen once. The TCR sequence derives from a human donor in good health (CMV status not recorded). Some clones in this sample may be carry-over from other donors' samples. The chain is built from TRBV6-6 and TRBJ1-2; weak D call: TRBD1 (5 bases). The sequenced material came from CD8+ T cells from PBMCs. The CDR3 sequence is CASIPLKGGDGYTF. The CDR3 region has the DNA TGTGCCAGCATCCCATTAAAGGGCGGGGACGGCTACACCTTC.